This record looks at one T cell receptor beta chain sequence and its context. This sample was included in a study of blood T cell repertoires in COVID-19. Study-wide context: The analysed material was cDNA or gDNA that came from T cells, B-cell-depleted T cells, or PBMCs.

The protocol was immunoSEQ multiplex PCR, while the TCRdb copy is restricted to in-frame clones and leaves out a portion. The sample lists about 240,000 clones, around 88% seen once, with roughly 12% in the top ten. V lost 5 bases and J 8 bases, leaving 6 bases between the germline ends. From germline, CDR1 is MDHEN and CDR2 SYDVKM. CDR3 length equals 10 residues. This clonotype originated in a man of 80 years or more with acute or convalescent COVID-19. Sample: peripheral blood. The chain has TRBV28 and TRBJ1-1, with D uncertain. The CDR3: CASSREEAFF. For the CDR3, the DNA is TGTGCCAGCAGTAGAGAAGAAGCTTTCTTT.